This TCR beta chain was documented in a study of esophageal squamous cell carcinoma under preoperative chemotherapy. The CDR3 length is 16 residues. Germline-derived CDR1 and CDR2 are MNHNS and SASEGT. A single record per CDR3 protein comes from TCRdb applying MiXCR to the PCR reads. This repertoire shows around 11,000 distinct CDR3 sequences, roughly 65% found once; its top ten account for just under 30%. Remarks on this clonotype: One end of the junction is discordant with germline, which a read error may explain.

Time point: after preoperative PTX-NDP chemotherapy. This TCR derives from a human donor with esophageal squamous cell carcinoma. The donor label of this sample is uncertain. The chain links TRBV6-1 to TRBJ2-3; D possibly corresponds to TRBD1 (6 bases). The sample was acquired from a patient given preoperative chemotherapy. The CDR3 DNA reads TGTGCCTGCAGGGGATTTGGGGGAAGTGACACAGAGACGCAGTATTTC. This sequence encodes CACRGFGGSDTETQYF.